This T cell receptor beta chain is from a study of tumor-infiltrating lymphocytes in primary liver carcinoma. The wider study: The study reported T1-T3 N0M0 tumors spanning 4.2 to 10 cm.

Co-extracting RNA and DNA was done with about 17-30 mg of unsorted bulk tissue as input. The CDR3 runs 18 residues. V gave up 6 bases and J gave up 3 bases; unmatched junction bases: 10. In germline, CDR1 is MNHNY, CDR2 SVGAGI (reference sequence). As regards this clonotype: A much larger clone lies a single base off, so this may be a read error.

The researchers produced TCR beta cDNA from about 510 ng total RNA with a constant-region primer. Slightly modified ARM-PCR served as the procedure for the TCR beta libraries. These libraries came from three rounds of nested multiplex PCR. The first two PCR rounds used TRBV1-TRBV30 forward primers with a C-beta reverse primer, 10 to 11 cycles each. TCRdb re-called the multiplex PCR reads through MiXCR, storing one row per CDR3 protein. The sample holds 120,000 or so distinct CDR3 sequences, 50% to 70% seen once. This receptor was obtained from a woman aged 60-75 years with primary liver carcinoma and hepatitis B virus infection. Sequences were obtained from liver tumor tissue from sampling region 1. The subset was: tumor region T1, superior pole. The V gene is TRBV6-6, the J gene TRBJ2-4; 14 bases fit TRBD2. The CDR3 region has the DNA TGTGCCAGCAGCCCAAAACAGGGACTAGCGGGAGACAAAAACATTCAGTACTTC. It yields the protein CASSPKQGLAGDKNIQYF.